The T cell receptor beta chain under discussion was sequenced for a study of blood T cells in healthy people across ages. It was approximately 10 milliliters of peripheral blood that were drawn from each donor. This clonotype appeared a few times. The antigen is undetermined. Study-wide results and caveats: Unsorted PBMCs ruled out conclusive naive versus antigen-experienced comparison. Higher diversity, along with more naive CD4+ cells, distinguished long-lived donors from aged donors.

Primers used in a second PCR of roughly 7 to 12 cycles were a sample-barcoded 5' primer and a J-beta primer mix. Every sample gave at least 2.5 million paired-end reads containing CDR3. MiXCR was run by TCRdb on the 5' RACE reads, yielding one entry per CDR3 protein. The data show 700,000 or so distinct CDR3 sequences, about a fifth seen once. Between the trimmed V and J ends, which lost 0 bases and 1 base, there was a span of 9 bases. In germline, CDR1 is LGHDT, CDR2 YNNKEL (reference sequence). There are 15 residues in the CDR3. Specimen: blood. The TCR sequence derives from a man aged 65 to 79 in good health. This sequence joins TRBV3-1 and TRBJ2-5, with D unclear. CDR3 nucleotide sequence: TGTGCCAGCAGCCAAGATACAAGCGTCCAAGAGACCCAGTACTTC. It specifies CASSQDTSVQETQYF.